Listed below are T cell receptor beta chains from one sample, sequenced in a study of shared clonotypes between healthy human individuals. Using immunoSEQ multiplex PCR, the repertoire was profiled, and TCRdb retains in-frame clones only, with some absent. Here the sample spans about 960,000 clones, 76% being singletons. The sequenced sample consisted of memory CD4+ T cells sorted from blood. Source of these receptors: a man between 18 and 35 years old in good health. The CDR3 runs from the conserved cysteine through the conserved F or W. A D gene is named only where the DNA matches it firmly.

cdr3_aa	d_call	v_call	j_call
CASSQDGQKQETQYF	-	TRBV14	TRBJ2-5
CASSHVGGEKNIQYF	-	TRBV4-1	TRBJ2-4
CASSSQGTGYTF	-	TRBV6-5	TRBJ1-2
CASSLSGDYGYTF	-	TRBV5-1	TRBJ1-2
CASSVLRQGRNQPQHF	TRBD1	TRBV5-6	TRBJ1-5
CASSSRDFYEQYF	-	TRBV28	TRBJ2-7
CASSAFQREEGGEQFF	TRBD2	TRBV2	TRBJ2-1
CASSESGTSGPEEQYF	TRBD2	TRBV10-1	TRBJ2-3
CASSRETRRYEQFF	-	TRBV18	TRBJ2-1
CASSALRGEAFF	-	TRBV2	TRBJ1-1
CASSNRLAGVQETQYF	TRBD2	TRBV7-9	TRBJ2-5
CASSLTSGIYNEQFF	TRBD2	TRBV7-6	TRBJ2-1
CASSNGGRSYEQYF	-	TRBV7-6	TRBJ2-7
CASSPRTGRGDYGYTF	TRBD1	TRBV18	TRBJ1-2
CASRDGGVYGYTF	-	TRBV6-5	TRBJ1-2
CASSPTTNYGYTF	-	TRBV18	TRBJ1-2
CASSDDSGTGSTDTQYF	TRBD1	TRBV5-1	TRBJ2-3
CASSMNRDSNEQYF	TRBD1	TRBV5-8	TRBJ2-7
CASSLVGQGLAEAFF	TRBD1	TRBV7-2	TRBJ1-1
CASSLEQGGGNIQYF	-	TRBV5-6	TRBJ2-4
CSASMRDEQFF	-	TRBV20-1	TRBJ2-1
CASSILTGVMGAEQFF	-	TRBV19	TRBJ2-1
CASSSTSGRALYNEQFF	TRBD2	TRBV7-2	TRBJ2-1
CASSLRTSGGAQYF	TRBD2	TRBV5-1	TRBJ2-3